This passage covers 27 T cell receptor beta chains from one sample sequenced in a study of CD8 T cells in Susac syndrome (dated by TCRdb to the late 2010s). The protocol used for the library was the immunoSEQ multiplex PCR assay. RNA was extracted using the RNeasy kit, and roughly 0.45 to 1 microgram was reverse transcribed with random hexamers. TCRdb's own reprocessing of the public reads used fastp at Q25 and MiXCR and kept productive beta chains. Every CDR3 protein is listed once, alongside the most common genes and DNA of its rows. The sample contains around 160,000 distinct CDR3 sequences, 90% to 95% of them found a single time. The ten largest account for more than 0.11% of the sample. Source material: CD4+ T cells from PBMCs. These receptors were taken from a human donor in good health.

The J gene is TRBJ2-3, the V gene TRBV4-2; the D gene could be TRBD1 or TRBD2 (6 bases each). The V gene's germline CDR1 is LGHNA and CDR2 YNFKEQ. The CDR3 length is 16 residues. V was clipped by 1 base and J by 7 bases, with 18 bases between them. The CDR3 nucleotides read TGTGCCAGCAGCCAAGCGTTGGGGGGCGCGGGGTATACGCAGTATTTT. It encodes CASSQALGGAGYTQYF.

The rearrangement uses TRBV12-3 or TRBV12-4 and TRBJ2-5; 8 bases map to TRBD2. V gave up 3 bases and J gave up 5 bases; unmatched junction bases: 5. The CDR3 loop spans 14 amino acids. The CDR3 region is CASSFGGGRETQYF. The CDR3 nucleotides are TGTGCCAGCAGTTTCGGCGGGGGGAGGGAGACCCAGTACTTC.

CDR3 DNA: TGCGCCAGCAGCTTTACGGGGGAGGCGGAGACCCAGTACTTC. Its protein is CASSFTGEAETQYF. J is TRBJ2-5 and V is TRBV5-1; D might be TRBD2 (6 bases). Germline loops: CDR1 SGHRS, CDR2 YFSETQ. V was trimmed by 2 bases and J by 5 bases, leaving 13 bases between them. CDR3 length: 14 amino acids.

The rearrangement joins TRBV20-1 to TRBJ1-4; 7 bases agree with TRBD1. The CDR3 is 12 residues long. Germline V gene lookup returns CDR1 DFQATT and CDR2 SNEGSKA (reference sequence). With V trimmed by 3 bases and J by 6 bases, 1 base remained unmatched. CDR3 in amino acids: CSASQGDEKLFF. In DNA, the CDR3 is TGCAGTGCTAGCCAGGGGGATGAAAAACTGTTTTTT.

This clonotype was picked up a small number of times. CDR3 amino acids: CASSGVTPGTVYEQYF. CDR3 sequence (DNA): TGTGCCAGCAGTGGCGTGACCCCTGGGACTGTCTACGAGCAGTACTTC. The chain is built from TRBV2 and TRBJ2-7; maybe TRBD2 (6 bases). The CDR3 contains 16 residues. Germline values: CDR1 SNHLY, CDR2 FYNNEI. The V end was cut by 4 bases, the J end by 3 bases, with 19 bases between.

This rearrangement joins TRBV5-4 to TRBJ2-7, with a tentative D call TRBD2 (6 bases). The V and J ends lost 4 bases and 3 bases respectively, with 17 bases between them. Germline lookup yields CDR1 SGHNT and CDR2 YYREEE (reference sequence). This CDR3 is built from 15 residues. The CDR3 sequence: CASSRQTGENYEQYF. CDR3 sequence (DNA): TGTGCCAGCAGCCGACAGACGGGGGAGAACTACGAGCAGTACTTC.

This chain connects TRBV20-1 to TRBJ2-1, with 9 bases identical to TRBD2. Germline-derived CDR1 and CDR2 are DFQATT and SNEGSKA (reference sequence). CDR3 length equals 14 residues. After removal of 3 bases from V and 6 bases from J, the junction contained 6 bases not matched to a gene. The CDR3: CSASRAGGPNEQFF. CDR3 DNA: TGCAGTGCTAGTCGGGCGGGGGGGCCCAATGAGCAGTTCTTC.

J is TRBJ2-4 and V is TRBV5-1, with a weak D call TRBD2 (5 bases). CDR1 and CDR2 from the germline V gene are SGHRS and YFSETQ. Trimming stripped 1 base from V and 3 bases from J, with 11 bases between. The CDR3 sequence is 15 residues long. CDR3 loop: CASSLTGSDKNIQYF. In DNA, the CDR3 is TGCGCCAGCAGCTTGACGGGGTCTGACAAAAACATTCAGTACTTC.

This chain joins TRBV20-1 and TRBJ2-5; 11 positions agree with TRBD2. CDR3 length equals 16 residues. Trimming removed 0 bases from V and 3 bases from J; junction bases left unmatched: 6. The germline V gene encodes CDR1 DFQATT and CDR2 SNEGSKA (reference sequence). The CDR3 protein is CSARDPSGGKKETQYF. Written as DNA, the CDR3 is TGCAGTGCTAGAGATCCTAGCGGGGGGAAAAAAGAGACCCAGTACTTC.

J is TRBJ2-7 and V is TRBV18, with D uncertain. Trimming removed 0 bases from V and 5 bases from J, with 14 bases in between. In germline, CDR1 is KGHSH, CDR2 LQKENI. The CDR3 loop spans 15 amino acids. CDR3 in DNA: TGTGCCAGCTCACCACCCTCTCCTCGCAGTAACGAGCAGTACTTC. This gives the protein CASSPPSPRSNEQYF. The variable domain in full, with the rest retrieved from reference TRBV18 and TRBJ2-7, is NAGVMQNPRHLVRRRGQEARLRCSPMKGHSHVYWYRQLPEEGLKFMVYLQKENIIDESGMPKERFSAEFPKEGPSILRIQQVVRGDSAAYFCASSPPSPRSNEQYFGPGTRLTVT.

The chain uses TRBV6-5 and TRBJ2-6; 7 nucleotides align to TRBD2. V lost 8 bases, J lost 4 bases, and 8 bases stayed unmatched. The germline gives CDR1 MNHEY, CDR2 SVGAGI. This CDR3 contains 15 residues. CDR3 sequence: CASGVGGTGANVLTF. CDR3 nucleotide sequence: TGTGCCAGCGGGGTCGGGGGGACCGGGGCCAACGTCCTGACTTTC.

This chain links TRBV10-3 with TRBJ1-1; D is ambiguous. Trimming removed 2 bases from V and 3 bases from J, with 7 bases in between. CDR3 length equals 13 residues. The germline CDR1 and CDR2 sequences are ENHRY and SYGVKD. The CDR3 here is CAISENRDTEAFF. CDR3 DNA sequence: TGTGCCATCAGTGAGAATAGGGACACTGAAGCTTTCTTT.

The chain is built from TRBV7-9 and TRBJ2-7; D is perhaps TRBD1 or TRBD2 (6 bases each). In germline, CDR1 is SEHNR, CDR2 FQNEAQ (reference sequence). The CDR3 covers 15 residues. Trimming took 4 bases from V and 6 from J, leaving 19 bases between them. Written as DNA, the CDR3 is TGTGCCAGCAGCTCGAGGCGGGACATGAACCGCGAGCAGTACTTC. This sequence encodes CASSSRRDMNREQYF.

The chain links TRBV7-3 to TRBJ2-5; tentative D call: TRBD2 (5 bases). The germline CDR1 and CDR2 sequences are SGHTA and FQGTGA. Trimming cost V 4 bases and J 4 bases, with 10 bases left between them. This CDR3 spans 13 amino acids. The CDR3, as DNA: TGTGCCAGCAGCTCCAGCCGGGGAGAGACCCAGTACTTC. This sequence encodes CASSSSRGETQYF.

The DNA of the CDR3 is TGTGCCAGCAGCTCCCTCGGGGGGCGGTACGAGCAGTACTTC. This gives the protein CASSSLGGRYEQYF. The chain is built from TRBV5-4 and TRBJ2-7; a weak D match, TRBD2 (7 bases). The CDR3 covers 14 residues. Germline-derived CDR1 and CDR2 are SGHNT and YYREEE (reference sequence). Trimming stripped 3 bases from V and 4 bases from J, with 14 bases between.

The chain has TRBV12-3 or TRBV12-4 and TRBJ1-1; a weak D match, TRBD1 (6 bases). Trimming took 7 bases from V and 1 from J, leaving 13 bases between them. This CDR3 comprises 14 residues. The CDR3 loop reads CASTSQGPNTEAFF. CDR3 nucleotides: TGTGCCAGCACTTCGCAGGGGCCGAACACTGAAGCTTTCTTT.

The rearrangement links TRBV3-1 to TRBJ2-1; no definite D call. CDR1 LGHDT and CDR2 YNNKEL come from the germline V gene (reference sequence). V dropped 1 base and J dropped 5 bases, with 9 bases sitting between them. CDR3 length: 14 amino acids. The CDR3 loop is CASSQVLENNEQFF. CDR3 DNA sequence: TGTGCCAGCAGCCAAGTTCTAGAGAACAATGAGCAGTTCTTC.

The rearrangement uses TRBV7-8 and TRBJ2-1; D assignment may be TRBD1 or TRBD2 (5 bases each). V dropped 2 bases and J dropped 5 bases, with 16 bases sitting between them. The CDR3 is 16 amino acids. The germline CDR1 and CDR2 sequences are SGHVS and FQNEAQ. In DNA form, the CDR3 reads TGTGCCAGCAGCTTATATGAGGGCACGGGGCACAATGAGCAGTTCTTC. Translated, it gives CASSLYEGTGHNEQFF.

This sequence joins TRBV20-1 and TRBJ1-2; 9 bases line up with TRBD1. The CDR3 has 13 amino acids. Germline values: CDR1 DFQATT, CDR2 SNEGSKA (reference sequence). The ends lost 4 bases at V and 3 bases at J; junction bases unmatched: 3. CDR3 amino acids: CSATQGADYGYTF. CDR3 in DNA: TGCAGTGCTACACAGGGGGCCGACTATGGCTACACCTTC.

This chain connects TRBV3-1 to TRBJ2-7; D unresolved. This CDR3 has 13 amino acids. Germline V gives CDR1 LGHDT, CDR2 YNNKEL (reference sequence). Trimming took 5 bases from V and 4 from J, leaving 12 bases between them. CDR3 nucleotide sequence: TGTGCCAGCAGCGTGCGAGGCTCATACGAGCAGTACTTC. Translated, it gives CASSVRGSYEQYF.

This sequence joins TRBV5-4 and TRBJ1-2; D unresolved. V was clipped by 0 bases and J by 4 bases, with 10 bases between them. The germline gives CDR1 SGHNT, CDR2 YYREEE (reference sequence). This CDR3 region has 14 residues. The CDR3 region is CASSLGEIGYGYTF. CDR3 coding DNA: TGTGCCAGCAGCTTGGGGGAGATAGGCTATGGCTACACCTTC.

The V and J genes are TRBV6-1 and TRBJ2-7; 8 bases align to TRBD1. The CDR3 spans 14 residues. With 10 bases clipped from V and 2 bases from J, the junction kept 10 bases outside the gene matches. Germline CDR1 MNHNS, CDR2 SASEGT. The CDR3 DNA follows: TGTGCCACCGCCCCAGGGGGCTCAACCTACGAGCAGTACTTC. Its translation is CATAPGGSTYEQYF.

This chain joins TRBV6-5 and TRBJ1-1; D is unresolved. V was shortened by 1 base and J by 1 base, with 7 bases between the two germline ends. The germline CDR1 and CDR2 sequences are MNHEY and SVGAGI. The CDR3 totals 14 residues. This CDR3 reads CASSYFGENTEAFF. DNA for the CDR3: TGTGCCAGCAGTTACTTTGGGGAGAACACTGAAGCTTTCTTT.

This chain joins TRBV23-1 and TRBJ2-3, with 8 bases lining up with TRBD2. Being an ORF, TRBV23-1 has a function that is uncertain. CDR3 size: 18 residues. The J segment lost 4 bases and the V segment lost 4 bases, leaving 16 bases of the junction unmatched. CDR3 amino acids: CASSLRGLAGVCADTQYF. In nucleotides, the CDR3 is TGCGCCAGCAGTCTCCGAGGACTAGCCGGAGTATGCGCAGATACGCAGTATTTT.

The CDR3 loop reads CASSFERQLNSPLHF. Here the CDR3 DNA reads TGTGCCAGCAGTTTTGAGAGACAGCTTAATTCACCCCTCCACTTT. This chain connects TRBV27 to TRBJ1-6; D may be TRBD1 (5 bases). The germline V gene encodes CDR1 MNHEY and CDR2 SMNVEV (reference sequence). This CDR3 region has 15 residues. Trimming left V 3 bases short and J 6 bases short, with 12 bases between.

The chain links TRBV29-1 to TRBJ1-2; D is ambiguous. CDR3 length: 11 residues. Germline V gives CDR1 SQVTM, CDR2 ANQGSEA. Trimming took off 3 bases at V and 6 bases at J, with 8 bases between the two ends. As DNA, the CDR3 is TGCAGCGTTGAGGGGTCGGATGGCTACACCTTC. As protein: CSVEGSDGYTF.

This clonotype showed up just a few times. The chain has TRBV12-3 or TRBV12-4 and TRBJ1-5; D unresolved. The CDR3 consists of 13 residues. Trimming left V 0 bases short and J 4 bases short, with 4 bases between. CDR3 bases: TGTGCCAGCAGTTTAGCGGAAAATCAGCCCCAGCATTTT. It is translated as CASSLAENQPQHF.